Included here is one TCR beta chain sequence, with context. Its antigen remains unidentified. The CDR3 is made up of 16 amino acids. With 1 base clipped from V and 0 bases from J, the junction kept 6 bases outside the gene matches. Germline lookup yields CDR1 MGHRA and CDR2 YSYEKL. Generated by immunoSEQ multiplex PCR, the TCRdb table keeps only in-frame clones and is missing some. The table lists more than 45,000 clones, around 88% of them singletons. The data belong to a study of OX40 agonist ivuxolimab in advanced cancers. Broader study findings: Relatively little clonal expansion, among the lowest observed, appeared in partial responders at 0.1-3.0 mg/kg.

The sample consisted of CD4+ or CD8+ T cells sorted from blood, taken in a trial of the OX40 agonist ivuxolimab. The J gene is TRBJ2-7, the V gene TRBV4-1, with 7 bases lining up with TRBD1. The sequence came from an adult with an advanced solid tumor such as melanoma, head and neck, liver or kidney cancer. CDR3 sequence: CASSQVTGQPSYEQYF. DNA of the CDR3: TGCGCCAGCAGCCAAGTTACGGGACAGCCCTCCTACGAGCAGTACTTC.